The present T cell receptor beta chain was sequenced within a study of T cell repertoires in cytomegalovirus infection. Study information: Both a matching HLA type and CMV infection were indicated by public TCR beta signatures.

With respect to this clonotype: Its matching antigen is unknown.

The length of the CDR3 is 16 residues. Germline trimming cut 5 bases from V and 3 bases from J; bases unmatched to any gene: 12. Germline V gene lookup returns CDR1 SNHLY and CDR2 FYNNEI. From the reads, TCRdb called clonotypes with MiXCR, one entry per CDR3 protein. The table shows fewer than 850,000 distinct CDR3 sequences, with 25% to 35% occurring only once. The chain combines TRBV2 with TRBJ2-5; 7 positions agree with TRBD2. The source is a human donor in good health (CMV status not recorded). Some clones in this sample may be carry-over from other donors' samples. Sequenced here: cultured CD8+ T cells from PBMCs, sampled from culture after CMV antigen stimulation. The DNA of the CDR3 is TGTGCCAGCAGTTGGGACTACCTACACACCAAAGAGACCCAGTACTTC. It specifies CASSWDYLHTKETQYF.